One T cell receptor (beta chain) is described in this entry. Study processing details: Reference gene primers were amplified, and this amplification served to estimate nucleated cell counts. The protocol was immunoSEQ multiplex PCR, while the TCRdb copy is restricted to in-frame clones and leaves out a portion. That table supplies the V and J calls and clone size; D and trimming were determined from the DNA. The sample lists 75,000 or so clones, 80% occurring once. These data belong to a study of blood T cell repertoires in COVID-19. Study-level information: Donors in the United States, Italy and Spain gave samples during acute or convalescent COVID-19. PBMCs, B-cell-depleted T cells, or T cells were the source of the cDNA or gDNA that made up the material.

The length of the CDR3 is 15 residues. Per the germline V gene, CDR1 is MNHEY and CDR2 is SVGAGI. The ends were cut back, 0 bases at V and 5 bases at J, with 11 bases in the middle. Sample: peripheral blood. The sequence came from a man aged 60-69 years with active or convalescent COVID-19. This chain uses TRBV6-5 with TRBJ2-4, with D possibly being TRBD1 (6 bases). The CDR3 coding sequence is TGTGCCAGCAGTTACTCGAGTCAGGGGCAAAACATTCAGTACTTC. It yields the protein CASSYSSQGQNIQYF.